This entry lists 29 T cell receptor beta chains sequenced from one sample in a study of beta chain features in type 1 diabetes. Expressed TCRB transcripts got sequenced, as all isolated RNA was reverse transcribed. Generated by immunoSEQ multiplex PCR, the TCRdb table keeps only in-frame clones and is missing some. The sample includes about 410,000 clones, 11% to 15% of them seen just once. Sample: naive CD4+ T cells from blood. The source of these receptors is a man in his thirties or forties in good health.

This clone showed up just a few times. The chain couples TRBV14 to TRBJ2-1; no clear D. The CDR3 is 15 residues long. V was trimmed by 4 bases and J by 8 bases, leaving 18 bases between them. CDR1 SGHDN and CDR2 FVKESK come from the germline V gene. The CDR3 is CASSPKPLMKDEQFF. The CDR3 coding sequence is TGTGCCAGCAGCCCGAAACCACTTATGAAGGATGAGCAGTTCTTC. Together with reference TRBV14 and TRBJ2-1, the CDR3 gives the full variable domain: EAGVTQFPSHSVIEKGQTVTLRCDPISGHDNLYWYRRVMGKEIKFLLHFVKESKQDESGMPNNRFLAERTGGTYSTLKVQPAELEDSGVYFCASSPKPLMKDEQFFGPGTRLTVL.

A few counts support this clone. V is TRBV29-1 and J is TRBJ2-6; D is perhaps TRBD2 (5 bases). This CDR3 contains 14 residues. Germline V gene sequence: CDR1 SQVTM, CDR2 ANQGSEA. Trimming left V 0 bases short and J 4 bases short, with 7 bases between. The CDR3 DNA follows: TGCAGCGTTGAAGATCGGGGAGGGGCCAACGTCCTGACTTTC. This translates into CSVEDRGGANVLTF.

The chain links TRBV11-3 to TRBJ2-1, with D possibly being TRBD2 (6 bases). The V end was cut by 2 bases, the J end by 4 bases, with 9 bases between. Germline assignment: CDR1 SGHNT and CDR2 YENEEA. The CDR3 runs to 14 residues. As DNA, the CDR3 is TGTGCCAGCAGCTTACGCGGGATGTACAATGAGCAGTTCTTC. This encodes CASSLRGMYNEQFF.

V usage is TRBV4-3 and J usage is TRBJ2-5, with 7 bases lining up with TRBD1. CDR3 size: 15 residues. Germline CDR1 and CDR2: LGHNA and YSLEER. Trimming at V came to 4 bases and at J to 4 bases, leaving 9 bases not matched to a gene. The CDR3 DNA sequence: TGCGCCAGCAGCCTCAAGGGTACAGGGGTAGAGACCCAGTACTTC. Protein sequence: CASSLKGTGVETQYF.

This clone has a handful of counts. J is TRBJ2-7 and V is TRBV9; tentatively, D is TRBD1 (7 bases). V dropped 3 bases and J dropped 2 bases, with 15 bases sitting between them. Germline CDR1 reads SGDLS; CDR2 reads YYNGEE. This CDR3 spans 15 amino acids. DNA of the CDR3: TGTGCCAGCAGCGCCGGTGGAGGGGGCCCCTACGAGCAGTACTTC. This sequence encodes CASSAGGGGPYEQYF.

The chain combines TRBV7-3 with TRBJ2-2; the D is unclear. This CDR3 spans 14 amino acids. CDR1 is SGHTA and CDR2 is FQGTGA in the germline V gene. Trimming cost V 1 base and J 7 bases, with 10 bases left between them. Here the CDR3 reads CASSLKRGGGELFF. The CDR3 DNA follows: TGTGCCAGCAGCTTAAAGAGAGGTGGCGGGGAGCTGTTTTTT.

The CDR3, as DNA: TGTGCCACCAGCAGAGGCCAGCGGGGGGTCCACAATGAGCAGTTCTTC. As protein: CATSRGQRGVHNEQFF. This chain links TRBV15 with TRBJ2-1; TRBD2 agrees at 9 bases. Trimming at V came to 1 base and at J to 5 bases, leaving 6 bases not matched to a gene. Germline assignment: CDR1 LNHNV and CDR2 YYDKDF (reference sequence). This CDR3 contains 16 residues.

The chain has TRBV18 and TRBJ2-3, with 10 bases lining up with TRBD2. Germline loops: CDR1 KGHSH, CDR2 LQKENI. The CDR3 extends over 15 amino acids. The V and J ends lost 3 bases and 6 bases, in that order; junction bases with no gene match: 6. As DNA, the CDR3 is TGTGCCAGCTCACCCCCCCTAGCGGGGGTGGATACGCAGTATTTT. Residues: CASSPPLAGVDTQYF.

The V gene is TRBV4-1, the J gene TRBJ1-6; 7 nucleotides line up with TRBD1. With 1 base clipped from V and 9 bases from J, the junction kept 12 bases outside the gene matches. This CDR3 spans 17 amino acids. In germline, CDR1 is MGHRA, CDR2 YSYEKL. CDR3 sequence (DNA): TGCGCCAGCAGCCAAGGTCGGGCCCAGGGGGTCGGTTCACCCCTCCACTTT. Protein product: CASSQGRAQGVGSPLHF.

The chain couples TRBV4-3 to TRBJ2-3; TRBD1 aligns across 12 bases. CDR1 LGHNA and CDR2 YSLEER come from the germline V gene. The J segment lost 4 bases and the V segment lost 4 bases, leaving 6 bases of the junction unmatched. The CDR3 totals 16 residues. The CDR3 region has the DNA TGCGCCAGCAGCCGCTCCGGGACAGGGGGCGCAGATACGCAGTATTTT. Protein sequence: CASSRSGTGGADTQYF.

This clone was observed a few times. CDR3 residues: CSALPGNYGYTF. The CDR3 coding sequence is TGCAGCGCCCTACCCGGAAACTATGGCTACACCTTC. The chain couples TRBV29-1 to TRBJ1-2; D ambiguous. CDR3 length equals 12 residues. The germline gives CDR1 SQVTM, CDR2 ANQGSEA. V was clipped by 7 bases and J by 2 bases, with 11 bases between them.

The CDR3 loop reads CASSSSLPYSYNEQFF. CDR3 DNA sequence: TGTGCCAGCAGCTCCTCTCTACCCTATTCCTACAATGAGCAGTTCTTC. The J gene is TRBJ2-1, the V gene TRBV7-2; no clear D gene. V was pared by 4 bases and J by 1 base, with 14 bases between. The CDR3 is 16 residues long. CDR1 is SGHTA, CDR2 FQGNSA, per germline.

The chain recombines TRBV27 with TRBJ1-2; 9 bases align to TRBD1. Unmatched junction bases numbered 11, after V lost 6 bases and J lost 6 bases. Germline V gene data show CDR1 as MNHEY and CDR2 as SMNVEV (reference sequence). The CDR3 spans 15 residues. CDR3: CASSSSRDRADGYTF. CDR3 DNA: TGTGCCAGCAGCTCATCCCGGGACAGGGCAGATGGCTACACCTTC.

The chain employs TRBV29-1 and TRBJ2-5; D call uncertain. Germline CDR1 SQVTM, CDR2 ANQGSEA. V lost 3 bases, J lost 0 bases, and 2 bases lay in between. The CDR3 runs 11 residues. The CDR3: CSVEDQETQYF. CDR3 DNA sequence: TGCAGCGTTGAGGACCAAGAGACCCAGTACTTC.

This chain joins TRBV30 and TRBJ1-3; D ambiguous. Germline CDR1 reads GTSNPN; CDR2 reads SVGIG (reference sequence). Trimming pared 0 bases from V and 1 base from J, leaving 13 bases between. This CDR3 contains 16 residues. This CDR3 reads CAWSVRNWLSGNTIYF. DNA of the CDR3: TGTGCCTGGAGTGTACGGAACTGGTTGTCTGGAAACACCATATATTTT. Combining the CDR3 with reference TRBV30 and TRBJ1-3 gives the whole variable domain SQTIHQWPATLVQPVGSPLSLECTVEGTSNPNLYWYRQAAGRGLQLLFYSVGIGQISSEVPQNLSASRPQDRQFILSSKKLLLSDSGFYLCAWSVRNWLSGNTIYFGEGSWLTVV.

V and J are TRBV29-1 and TRBJ2-1; D remains ambiguous. This CDR3 is built from 14 residues. Trimming stripped 4 bases from V and 6 bases from J, with 16 bases between. Per germline, CDR1 SQVTM and CDR2 ANQGSEA. The CDR3 coding sequence is TGCAGCGTTGCGAGTAAATCTACTGTCAATGAGCAGTTCTTC. It is translated as CSVASKSTVNEQFF.

This clone has more than one count but fewer than ten. This same CDR3 is encoded by further DNA sequences in the sample. The chain has TRBV20-1 and TRBJ2-5; possibly TRBD1 for D (6 bases). The CDR3 runs to 10 residues. Trimming left V 6 bases short and J 5 bases short, with 7 bases between. The germline V gene has CDR1 DFQATT and CDR2 SNEGSKA (reference sequence). The CDR3 DNA reads TGCAGTGCGAGGGGGGAGACCCAGTACTTC. Its protein product is CSARGETQYF.

The chain carries TRBV11-1 and TRBJ2-7, with D uncertain. This CDR3 is built from 13 residues. Germline CDR1 reads SGHAT; CDR2 reads FQDESV (reference sequence). V lost 0 bases, J lost 1 base, and 4 bases lay in between. The CDR3: CASSLAGSYEQYV. The CDR3 coding sequence is TGTGCCAGCAGCTTAGCGGGGTCCTACGAGCAGTACGTC.

This clone was found a few times. The chain employs TRBV5-4 and TRBJ2-1, with 12 bases identical to TRBD2. The trim removed 4 bases at V and 7 bases at J, leaving 12 bases unmatched. The CDR3 consists of 17 residues. Germline CDR1 reads SGHNT; CDR2 reads YYREEE (reference sequence). CDR3 nucleotide sequence: TGTGCCAGCAGCCCCGCGTCACTAGCGGGAGGAGTAAATGAGCAGTTCTTC. Residues: CASSPASLAGGVNEQFF.

The chain uses TRBV20-1 and TRBJ1-1; no clear D gene. There are 11 residues in the CDR3. V lost 3 bases and J 4 bases, leaving 6 bases between the germline ends. The V gene's germline CDR1 is DFQATT and CDR2 SNEGSKA (reference sequence). The CDR3 bases are TGCAGTGCTAGTCTCGTCACTGAAGCTTTCTTT. Translated, it gives CSASLVTEAFF.

This clone came up a few times. J is TRBJ1-1 and V is TRBV7-2; TRBD1 aligns across 8 bases. Germline-derived CDR1 and CDR2 are SGHTA and FQGNSA. The V and J ends lost 5 bases and 4 bases, in that order; junction bases with no gene match: 9. The CDR3 consists of 15 residues. The CDR3 bases are TGTGCCAGCAGCCCCGGACAGGGTAGGACCACTGAAGCTTTCTTT. Its protein is CASSPGQGRTTEAFF.

V and J are TRBV14 and TRBJ1-2; the match to TRBD1 covers 9 bases. Germline CDR1 and CDR2: SGHDN and FVKESK. This CDR3 comprises 14 residues. The V and J ends lost 4 bases and 8 bases, in that order; junction bases with no gene match: 8. Written as DNA, the CDR3 is TGTGCCAGCAGCCCACGGACAGGGGATCGGGGCTACACCTTC. It is translated as CASSPRTGDRGYTF.

This chain connects TRBV7-3 to TRBJ1-1; the D is unclear. The CDR3 has 14 amino acids. Germline V lookup: CDR1 SGHTA, CDR2 FQGTGA. V dropped 4 bases and J dropped 5 bases, with 14 bases sitting between them. The CDR3 nucleotides read TGTGCCAGCAGCTCCGACGGGTTGGGGACTGAAGCTTTCTTT. Translating it yields CASSSDGLGTEAFF.

This clone was detected only a few times. Other DNA sequences from this sample encode an identical CDR3 as well. The V gene is TRBV30, the J gene TRBJ1-1; D uncertain. The germline gives CDR1 GTSNPN, CDR2 SVGIG (reference sequence). The length of the CDR3 is 13 residues. Trimming stripped 0 bases from V and 0 bases from J, with 5 bases between. Here the CDR3 DNA reads TGTGCCTGGAGTGTAGGGCTGAACACTGAAGCTTTCTTT. Translating it yields CAWSVGLNTEAFF.

This clone was seen more than once but under ten times. The chain couples TRBV7-2 to TRBJ2-1; D may correspond to TRBD1 or TRBD2 (5 bases each). V was shortened by 2 bases and J by 6 bases, with 11 bases between the two germline ends. The CDR3 is 14 residues long. Germline CDR1 is SGHTA and CDR2 is FQGNSA. CDR3 region: CASSLSSGPNEQFF. The CDR3 coding sequence is TGTGCCAGCAGCTTATCCTCGGGACCCAATGAGCAGTTCTTC.

The rearrangement uses TRBV6-5 and TRBJ2-1; possibly TRBD1 for D (5 bases). This CDR3 region has 12 residues. Trimming took off 6 bases at V and 6 bases at J, with 9 bases between the two ends. The germline V gene has CDR1 MNHEY and CDR2 SVGAGI. The CDR3 loop is CASRTAGNEQFF. Written as DNA, the CDR3 is TGTGCCAGCAGGACAGCTGGCAATGAGCAGTTCTTC.

The chain joins TRBV28 to TRBJ2-4, with D uncertain. CDR3 length: 12 residues. CDR1 is MDHEN, CDR2 SYDVKM, per germline. V dropped 5 bases and J dropped 8 bases, with 10 bases sitting between them. The CDR3 loop reads CASSPPLDIQYF. Written as DNA, the CDR3 is TGTGCCAGCAGTCCACCCCTTGACATTCAGTACTTC.

The V gene is TRBV2, the J gene TRBJ2-7, with a possible D match to TRBD1 (6 bases). Trimming left V 7 bases short and J 7 bases short, with 17 bases between. Germline V gives CDR1 SNHLY, CDR2 FYNNEI. This CDR3 has 13 residues. CDR3 residues: CASTDQDSPEQYV. DNA for the CDR3: TGTGCCAGCACTGACCAGGACAGCCCTGAGCAGTACGTC.

CDR3 sequence reads: CASKGTIPSHEQFF. CDR3 sequence (DNA): TGTGCCAGCAAGGGGACTATCCCCTCCCATGAGCAGTTCTTC. The gene calls are TRBV7-2 and TRBJ2-1, with 7 bases that match TRBD2. CDR3 size: 14 residues. CDR1 SGHTA and CDR2 FQGNSA come from the germline V gene. V trimming: 7 bases; J trimming: 8 bases; junction bases outside the gene matches: 11.